This paragraph covers one T cell receptor (beta chain) sequence. There is no known antigen for this receptor. Qualities for individual bases were not recorded, and no much larger clone is one base off. The library came from the immunoSEQ multiplex PCR assay. As stored in TCRdb, this immuneACCESS dataset retains in-frame rearrangements with V and J assigned. A fraction of the clones does not appear; measured against another copy, unresolved V genes explain less than half of the discrepancy, and the remainder lacks a known reason. The sample table records 70,000 to 90,000 clones; 78% of these occur just once. 7.1% of the sample is held by the ten biggest clonotypes. This entry comes from a study of radiotherapy plus CTLA-4 blockade in lung cancer (dated 2018 in TCRdb). At the level of the whole study: Objective responses occurred in approximately 19% of enrolled patients, and approximately 34% achieved disease control. Overall study results and their limits: The strongest predictors of response, as reported, were early dynamic changes in blood T cell clones along with a rise in serum interferon-beta after radiation. After treatment with radiotherapy and ipilimumab, TCR clones that originated in tumors expanded in peripheral blood.

V loses 3 bases at its end and J loses 9 bases; junction bases beyond the gene matches: 5. The CDR3 measures 14 amino acids from cysteine to phenylalanine. The sequence is cut down to CDR3 DNA, 42 bases in frame from base 1. Via the germline V gene, CDR1 is SGHDT and CDR2 YYEEEE. The study tested focal radiation therapy combined with CTLA-4 blockade (ipilimumab) in patients with chemo-refractory metastatic non-small-cell lung cancer. This clonotype was sampled from a human donor with non-small cell lung cancer who had a complete response to radiotherapy plus ipilimumab. The source was peripheral blood, collected from a patient treated with radiotherapy plus ipilimumab. The sequence joins TRBV5-6 to TRBJ2-3, with 12 bases matching TRBD2. The CDR3 region: CASSSTSGSETQYF. The sequenced DNA is TGTGCCAGCAGCTCGACTAGCGGGAGTGAGACGCAGTATTTT.